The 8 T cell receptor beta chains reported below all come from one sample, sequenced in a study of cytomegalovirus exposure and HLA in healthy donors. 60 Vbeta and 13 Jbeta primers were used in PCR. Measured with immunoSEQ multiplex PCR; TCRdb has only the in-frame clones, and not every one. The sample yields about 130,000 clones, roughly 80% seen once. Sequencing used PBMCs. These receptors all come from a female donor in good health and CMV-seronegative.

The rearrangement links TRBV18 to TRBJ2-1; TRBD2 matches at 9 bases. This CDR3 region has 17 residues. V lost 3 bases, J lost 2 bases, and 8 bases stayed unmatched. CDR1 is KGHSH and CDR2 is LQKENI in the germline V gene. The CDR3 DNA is TGTGCCAGCTCACCCGGTGCTAGCGGGATCGCCTACAATGAGCAGTTCTTC. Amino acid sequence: CASSPGASGIAYNEQFF. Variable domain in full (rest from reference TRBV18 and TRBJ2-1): NAGVMQNPRHLVRRRGQEARLRCSPMKGHSHVYWYRQLPEEGLKFMVYLQKENIIDESGMPKERFSAEFPKEGPSILRIQQVVRGDSAAYFCASSPGASGIAYNEQFFGPGTRLTVL.

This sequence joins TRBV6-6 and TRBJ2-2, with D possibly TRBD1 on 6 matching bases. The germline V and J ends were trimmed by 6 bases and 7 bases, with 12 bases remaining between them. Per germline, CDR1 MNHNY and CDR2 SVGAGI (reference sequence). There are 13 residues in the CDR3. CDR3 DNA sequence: TGTGCCAGCAGAAGCACAGGGTTCGGGGAGCTGTTTTTT. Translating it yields CASRSTGFGELFF.

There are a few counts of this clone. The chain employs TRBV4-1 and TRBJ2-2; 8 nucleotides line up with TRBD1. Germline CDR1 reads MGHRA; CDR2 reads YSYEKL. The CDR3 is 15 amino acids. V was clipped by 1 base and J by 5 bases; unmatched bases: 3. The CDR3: CASSQAGQATGELFF. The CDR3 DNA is TGCGCCAGCAGCCAAGCGGGACAGGCGACCGGGGAGCTGTTTTTT.

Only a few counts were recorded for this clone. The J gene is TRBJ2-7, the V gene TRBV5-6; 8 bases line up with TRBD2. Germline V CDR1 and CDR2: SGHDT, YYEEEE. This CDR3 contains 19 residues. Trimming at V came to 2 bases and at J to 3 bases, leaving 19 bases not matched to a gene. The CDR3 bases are TGTGCCAGCAGCTTCCGTCTAAGCGGGAGTCTAAGTAAAGGCTACGAGCAGTACTTC. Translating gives CASSFRLSGSLSKGYEQYF.

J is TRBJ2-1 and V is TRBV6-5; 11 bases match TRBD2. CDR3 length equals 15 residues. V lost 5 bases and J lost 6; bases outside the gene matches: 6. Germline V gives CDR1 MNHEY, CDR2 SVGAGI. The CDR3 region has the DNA TGTGCCAGCAGTGTTAGCGGGAGGGCTGCCAATGAGCAGTTCTTC. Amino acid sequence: CASSVSGRAANEQFF.

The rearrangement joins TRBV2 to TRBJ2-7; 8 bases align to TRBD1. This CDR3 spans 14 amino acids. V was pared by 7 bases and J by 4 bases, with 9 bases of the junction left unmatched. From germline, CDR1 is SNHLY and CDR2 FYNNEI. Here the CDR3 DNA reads TGTGCCAGCACCTTCGGGACAGGTGTTTACGAGCAGTACTTC. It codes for CASTFGTGVYEQYF.

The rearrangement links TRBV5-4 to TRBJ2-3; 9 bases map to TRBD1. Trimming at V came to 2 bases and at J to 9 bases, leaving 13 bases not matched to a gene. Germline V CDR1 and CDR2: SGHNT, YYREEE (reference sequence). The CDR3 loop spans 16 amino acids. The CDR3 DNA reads TGTGCCAGCAGCTTACACCGCGGACAGGGGTTCGGCACGCAGTATTTT. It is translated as CASSLHRGQGFGTQYF.

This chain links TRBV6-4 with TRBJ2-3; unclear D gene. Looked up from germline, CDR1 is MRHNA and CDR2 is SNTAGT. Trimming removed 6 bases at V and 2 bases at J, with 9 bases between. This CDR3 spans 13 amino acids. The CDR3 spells CASSSTATDTQYF. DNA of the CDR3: TGTGCCAGCAGCTCGACTGCCACAGATACGCAGTATTTT.